These 17 T cell receptor beta chains came from one sample sequenced in a study of cytomegalovirus exposure and HLA in healthy donors. The PCR contained 60 Vbeta and 13 Jbeta primers. The protocol was immunoSEQ multiplex PCR, while the TCRdb copy is restricted to in-frame clones and leaves out a portion. In the table there are about 100,000 clones, nearly 80% of which are singletons. The specimen was PBMCs. Receptors originate from a woman in her thirties or forties in good health and CMV-seronegative.

The chain links TRBV2 to TRBJ1-1; perhaps TRBD1 as D (6 bases). This CDR3 is built from 14 residues. The V end was cut by 1 base, the J end by 5 bases, with 11 bases between. Per the germline V gene, CDR1 is SNHLY and CDR2 is FYNNEI. Written as DNA, the CDR3 is TGTGCCAGCAGTGAAGGAGGGGGAAAGACTGAAGCTTTCTTT. Amino acids: CASSEGGGKTEAFF.

The genes are TRBV30 and TRBJ2-2; TRBD2 agrees at 9 bases. Germline V gene sequence: CDR1 GTSNPN, CDR2 SVGIG (reference sequence). The CDR3 sequence is 15 residues long. CDR3 DNA sequence: TGTGCGGATCATATAGCGGGGGTTGCAACCGGGGAGCTGTTTTTT. Protein: CADHIAGVATGELFF.

This clone has only one observation. The V gene is TRBV7-2, the J gene TRBJ1-1, with 12 bases aligning to TRBD1. V gave up 0 bases and J gave up 1 base; unmatched junction bases: 6. This CDR3 has 18 residues. CDR1 and CDR2 (germline): SGHTA, FQGNSA. The CDR3 DNA is TGTGCCAGCAGCTTAGCTGAGGGACAGGGGGCATCGAACACTGAAGCTTTCTTT. It is translated as CASSLAEGQGASNTEAFF. The full variable domain, its missing parts supplied by reference TRBV7-2 and TRBJ1-1, is GAGVSQSPSNKVTEKGKDVELRCDPISGHTALYWYRQSLGQGLEFLIYFQGNSAPDKSGLPSDRFSAERTGGSVSTLTIQRTQQEDSAVYLCASSLAEGQGASNTEAFFGQGTRLTVV.

The chain couples TRBV19 to TRBJ1-5; D is uncertain. The CDR3 loop spans 15 amino acids. Trimming left V 6 bases short and J 1 base short, with 13 bases between. Germline V lookup: CDR1 LNHDA, CDR2 SQIVND (reference sequence). CDR3: CASSPRDTSNQPQHF. CDR3 in DNA: TGTGCCAGTAGCCCGAGAGACACCAGCAATCAGCCCCAGCATTTT.

This chain links TRBV14 with TRBJ1-1; D remains unclear. V lost 5 bases to trimming and J lost 2 bases, with 9 bases between them. This CDR3 spans 13 amino acids. Germline assignment: CDR1 SGHDN and CDR2 FVKESK. CDR3 nucleotides: TGTGCCAGCAGCTTCAGTCTTAACACTGAAGCTTTCTTT. Protein product: CASSFSLNTEAFF.

The rearrangement links TRBV7-9 to TRBJ1-2, with TRBD1 identical over 9 bases. Per germline, CDR1 SEHNR and CDR2 FQNEAQ (reference sequence). The CDR3 spans 14 residues. V trimming: 6 bases; J trimming: 5 bases; junction bases outside the gene matches: 7. The DNA of the CDR3 is TGTGCCAGCAGGTCTATGACAGGGGGGTATGGCTACACCTTC. This sequence encodes CASRSMTGGYGYTF. The full variable domain, completed using reference TRBV7-9 and TRBJ1-2, is DTGVSQNPRHKITKRGQNVTFRCDPISEHNRLYWYRQTLGQGPEFLTYFQNEAQLEKSRLLSDRFSAERPKGSFSTLEIQRTEQGDSAMYLCASRSMTGGYGYTFGSGTRLTVV.

The CDR3 is CAWRSPGLATEAFF. The CDR3 DNA follows: TGTGCCTGGAGGAGTCCAGGGTTAGCCACTGAAGCTTTCTTT. V gene TRBV30 combines with J gene TRBJ1-1, with a tentative D call TRBD1 (5 bases). Deletions cut 3 bases from V and 4 bases from J, with 15 bases between. This CDR3 contains 14 residues. CDR1 GTSNPN and CDR2 SVGIG come from the germline V gene (reference sequence). The full variable domain, with the rest looked up from reference TRBV30 and TRBJ1-1, is SQTIHQWPATLVQPVGSPLSLECTVEGTSNPNLYWYRQAAGRGLQLLFYSVGIGQISSEVPQNLSASRPQDRQFILSSKKLLLSDSGFYLCAWRSPGLATEAFFGQGTRLTVV.

The V call is TRBV7-2, the J call TRBJ1-5; D remains ambiguous. The germline V gene has CDR1 SGHTA and CDR2 FQGNSA. There are 15 residues in the CDR3. The germline V and J ends were trimmed by 3 bases and 6 bases, with 15 bases remaining between them. CDR3 in DNA: TGTGCCAGCAGCTTTACGGTGGACTTGGCTCAGCCCCAGCATTTT. This gives the protein CASSFTVDLAQPQHF.

The V call is TRBV4-3, the J call TRBJ1-2, with D possibly being TRBD1 (5 bases). Trimming took 4 bases from V and 3 from J, leaving 18 bases between them. This CDR3 has 16 residues. CDR1 and CDR2 (germline): LGHNA, YSLEER. CDR3 DNA sequence: TGCGCCAGCAGCCCAGCATCCCGCGGGACCTACTATGGCTACACCTTC. Translating it yields CASSPASRGTYYGYTF.

This clone was picked up one time. The V and J genes are TRBV5-4 and TRBJ1-1; a possible D gene is TRBD1 (6 bases). Germline CDR1 SGHNT, CDR2 YYREEE (reference sequence). V dropped 4 bases and J dropped 3 bases, with 10 bases sitting between them. This CDR3 region has 13 residues. In DNA, the CDR3 is TGTGCCAGCAGCCCAAAGGGGGACACTGAAGCTTTCTTT. This encodes CASSPKGDTEAFF.

V is TRBV4-1 and J is TRBJ2-7; TRBD1 aligns across 8 bases. The V and J ends lost 5 bases and 3 bases, in that order; junction bases with no gene match: 9. In germline, CDR1 is MGHRA, CDR2 YSYEKL. The CDR3 is made up of 15 amino acids. CDR3 sequence reads: CASSFQDRVSYEQYF. The CDR3 DNA is TGCGCCAGCAGCTTCCAGGACAGGGTGAGCTACGAGCAGTACTTC.

This rearrangement joins TRBV7-8 to TRBJ2-3; no definite D call. V was cut by 5 bases and J by 6 bases, with 12 bases left in between. The CDR3 has 13 amino acids. Germline V lookup: CDR1 SGHVS, CDR2 FQNEAQ. CDR3 sequence reads: CASSPRVPDTQYF. CDR3 nucleotides: TGTGCCAGCAGCCCCCGGGTTCCGGATACGCAGTATTTT.

The V call is TRBV5-6, the J call TRBJ2-7; 8 bases map to TRBD1. Per germline, CDR1 SGHDT and CDR2 YYEEEE. J lost 4 bases, V lost 2 bases, and 5 bases had no gene match. There are 14 residues in the CDR3. The CDR3 reads CASSLGQGAYEQYF. As DNA, the CDR3 is TGTGCCAGCAGCTTAGGGCAGGGGGCTTACGAGCAGTACTTC.

For the CDR3, the DNA is TGTGCCAGCAGCTCGACAGGGGACTCCTACGAGCAGTACTTC. As protein: CASSSTGDSYEQYF. J is TRBJ2-7 and V is TRBV13; 8 bases match TRBD1. The CDR3 totals 14 residues. Germline lookup yields CDR1 PRHDT and CDR2 FYEKMQ (reference sequence). Losses at the gene ends were 4 bases for V and 0 bases for J; bases not matched to a gene: 2. Together with reference TRBV13 and TRBJ2-7, the CDR3 gives the full variable domain: AAGVIQSPRHLIKEKRETATLKCYPIPRHDTVYWYQQGPGQDPQFLISFYEKMQSDKGSIPDRFSAQQFSDYHSELNMSSLELGDSALYFCASSSTGDSYEQYFGPGTRLTVT.

The chain recombines TRBV6-5 with TRBJ1-4; TRBD1 matches at 7 bases. The V gene end was trimmed by 7 bases and the J gene end by 3 bases; junction bases not matched to a gene: 8. There are 15 residues in the CDR3. Germline-derived CDR1 and CDR2 are MNHEY and SVGAGI. This CDR3 reads CASKEQGLSNEKLFF. DNA of the CDR3: TGTGCCAGCAAAGAACAGGGGTTATCTAATGAAAAACTGTTTTTT.

The chain joins TRBV7-9 to TRBJ2-5; the D is unclear. In germline, CDR1 is SEHNR, CDR2 FQNEAQ (reference sequence). This CDR3 spans 17 amino acids. Between the trimmed V and J ends, which lost 2 bases and 5 bases, there was a span of 21 bases. The CDR3: CASSLYRFSASSETQYF. The CDR3 nucleotides are TGTGCCAGCAGCTTATATCGCTTCTCAGCGAGTAGCGAGACCCAGTACTTC.

V and J are TRBV30 and TRBJ2-7; 7 nucleotides align to TRBD1. There are 14 residues in the CDR3. The germline CDR1 and CDR2 sequences are GTSNPN and SVGIG (reference sequence). J was trimmed by 2 bases and V by 1 base; bases with no gene match: 5. This CDR3 is CAWSAGTDTYEQYF. The DNA of the CDR3 is TGTGCCTGGAGTGCCGGGACAGACACCTACGAGCAGTACTTC.